A selection of T cell receptor beta chains follows, all from one sample in a study of PD-L1 blockade in urothelial cancer. Libraries were prepared by immunoSEQ multiplex PCR; TCRdb keeps only in-frame clonotypes and omits some of them. The sample yields about 30,000 clones, around 84% seen once. The input for sequencing was PBMCs, taken around atezolizumab (anti-PD-L1) treatment. The receptors stem from a man aged 65-85 years with urothelial cancer. Both conserved end residues are part of each CDR3. Each record gives: J gene, D gene, V gene, clone size, CDR3 protein, CDR3 DNA. A D gene is named only where the DNA matches it firmly. A row's size may be missing; if present it is once, few, many or a size class.

TRBJ2-7 - TRBV28 once CASSPPAYEQYF TGTGCCAGCAGTCCCCCTGCCTACGAGCAGTACTTC
TRBJ2-3 TRBD2 TRBV7-9 - CASSLGLAGDTDTQYF TGTGCCAGCAGCTTAGGACTAGCGGGTGACACAGATACGCAGTATTTT
TRBJ2-5 - TRBV9 once CASSFSSVGETQYF TGTGCCAGCAGCTTCTCTAGCGTTGGAGAGACCCAGTACTTC
TRBJ2-7 - TRBV27 - CASQGAWGVSSEQYF TGTGCCAGCCAGGGCGCCTGGGGCGTATCCTCCGAGCAGTACTTC
TRBJ1-3 TRBD1 TRBV7-8 - CASSPLTGFRTNGGDF TGTGCCAGCAGCCCGCTGACAGGGTTTCGTACTAACGGGGGGGATTTT
TRBJ1-5 - TRBV6-6 - CASSSGRVGQPQHF TGTGCCAGCAGTTCAGGCAGGGTGGGGCAGCCCCAGCATTTT
TRBJ1-2 - TRBV5-4 - CASSLNSYGYTF TGTGCCAGCAGCTTGAACAGCTATGGCTACACCTTC
TRBJ1-1 - TRBV11-3 - CASSLREGLNTEAFF TGTGCCAGCAGCCTGAGGGAGGGGCTTAACACTGAAGCTTTCTTT
TRBJ1-1 - TRBV2 - CASRARGGRNTEAFF TGTGCCAGCAGGGCCCGGGGGGGCAGGAACACTGAAGCTTTCTTT
TRBJ1-2 - TRBV30 once CAWSVTVRQVGGYTF TGTGCCTGGAGTGTAACCGTGAGACAGGTGGGCGGCTACACCTTC
TRBJ1-4 TRBD1 TRBV6-6 - CASSYPGQVDGEKLFF TGTGCCAGCAGTTACCCCGGACAGGTAGACGGAGAAAAACTGTTTTTT
TRBJ2-3 - TRBV5-6 - CASSLSSTQYF TGTGCCAGCAGCTTGAGTAGTACGCAGTATTTT
TRBJ2-6 TRBD1 TRBV9 - CASSELSGTGGTNVLTF TGTGCCAGCAGCGAACTGTCCGGGACAGGGGGTACCAACGTCCTGACTTTC
TRBJ2-1 TRBD1 TRBV7-6 - CASSPGQGIYNEQFF TGTGCCAGCAGCCCTGGACAGGGGATTTACAATGAGCAGTTCTTC
TRBJ2-7 - TRBV7-9 - CASSGVSGHDEQYF TGTGCCAGCAGCGGCGTCTCGGGACACGACGAGCAGTACTTC
TRBJ2-3 - TRBV9 - CASSPGGGPDTQYF TGTGCCAGCAGCCCTGGGGGGGGGCCAGATACGCAGTATTTT
TRBJ2-7 - TRBV5-1 - CASRIGGSYEQYF TGCGCCAGCAGGATTGGGGGGTCCTACGAGCAGTACTTC
TRBJ1-4 - TRBV5-1 - CASSSGSNEKLFF TGCGCCAGCAGCTCGGGGTCTAATGAAAAACTGTTTTTT
TRBJ2-7 TRBD1 TRBV7-6 - CASSLEGQPSYEQYF TGTGCCAGCAGCTTAGAGGGACAGCCCTCCTACGAGCAGTACTTC
TRBJ2-3 TRBD2 TRBV7-3 - CASSTAGGPYDTQYF TGTGCCAGCAGTACAGCGGGGGGGCCGTACGATACGCAGTATTTT
TRBJ2-1 TRBD1 TRBV5-1 - CASSFRTGGFEQFF TGCGCCAGCAGCTTTCGGACAGGGGGTTTTGAGCAGTTCTTC
TRBJ1-6 TRBD1 TRBV7-9 - CASSLGTGGVSPLHF TGTGCCAGCAGCTTAGGGACAGGGGGCGTTTCACCCCTCCACTTT
TRBJ1-5 - TRBV7-3 - CASSLTATSRAQHF TGTGCCAGCAGCTTAACAGCTACCTCCAGGGCCCAGCATTTT
TRBJ2-5 - TRBV14 - CASSQEGGETQYF TGTGCCAGCAGCCAAGAAGGGGGAGAGACCCAGTACTTC
TRBJ1-3 TRBD1 TRBV7-8 - CASSPTGAGNTIYF TGTGCCAGCAGCCCGACAGGGGCTGGAAACACCATATATTTT
TRBJ2-1 - TRBV2 - CASLKLATSGEQFF TGTGCCAGCTTAAAACTAGCAACGTCGGGTGAGCAGTTCTTC
TRBJ2-3 - TRBV28 - CASSVGQSDTQYF TGTGCCAGCAGTGTCGGACAGAGCGATACGCAGTATTTT
TRBJ2-2 - TRBV7-7 once CASSLASNTGELFF TGTGCCAGCAGCTTAGCTTCTAACACCGGGGAGCTGTTTTTT
TRBJ1-1 - TRBV23-1 few CASSLLTEGNTEAFF TGCGCCAGCAGTCTGCTGACAGAAGGGAACACTGAAGCTTTCTTT
TRBJ1-2 - TRBV28 - CASSFLQDYYGYTF TGTGCCAGCAGTTTTTTGCAGGACTACTATGGCTACACCTTC
TRBJ2-1 - TRBV27 once CASTIVGRPYSYNEQFF TGTGCCAGCACAATTGTGGGGCGGCCTTACTCCTACAATGAGCAGTTCTTC
TRBJ2-2 - TRBV5-1 - CASSSDSPSGELFF TGCGCCAGCAGCTCGGACAGTCCTTCCGGGGAGCTGTTTTTT
TRBJ1-6 - TRBV4-2 - CASSQAGSDNSPLHF TGTGCCAGCAGCCAAGCAGGTAGTGATAATTCACCCCTCCACTTT
TRBJ1-2 - TRBV11-2 - CASSLDRGKDYGYTF TGTGCCAGCAGCTTAGACAGGGGTAAAGACTATGGCTACACCTTC
TRBJ2-1 - TRBV29-1 - CSVEEVAVNEQFF TGCAGCGTTGAAGAGGTGGCAGTGAATGAGCAGTTCTTC
TRBJ1-1 - TRBV6-1 few CASSVLEATEAFF TGTGCCAGCAGCGTTCTGGAGGCCACTGAAGCTTTCTTT
TRBJ2-3 TRBD1 TRBV7-6 - CASSLEDRGTDTQYF TGTGCCAGCAGCTTAGAGGACAGGGGGACCGATACGCAGTATTTT
TRBJ2-7 TRBD2 TRBV6-5 - CASNPSAGGLYEQYF TGTGCCAGCAACCCCTCGGCGGGAGGACTCTACGAGCAGTACTTC
TRBJ2-2 - TRBV19 - CASSLRGTVNTGELFF TGTGCCAGTAGTCTACGGGGGACAGTTAACACCGGGGAGCTGTTTTTT
TRBJ2-3 - TRBV28 - CASSLLEGAGDTQYF TGTGCCAGCAGTTTATTGGAGGGGGCGGGAGATACGCAGTATTTT
TRBJ2-3 TRBD2 TRBV4-1 - CASSQDETSGRASDTQYF TGCGCCAGCAGCCAAGATGAGACTAGCGGGAGGGCCTCAGATACGCAGTATTTT
TRBJ1-5 TRBD1 TRBV18 - CASSRTGQGGQPQHF TGTGCCAGCTCACGAACGGGACAGGGCGGTCAGCCCCAGCATTTT
TRBJ2-3 TRBD2 TRBV5-1 - CASSLGTSGVGVDTQYF TGCGCCAGCAGCTTGGGGACTAGCGGGGTCGGGGTAGATACGCAGTATTTT
TRBJ1-2 - TRBV2 - CASSVGREHYTF TGTGCCAGCAGTGTGGGCAGGGAACACTACACCTTC
TRBJ2-1 - TRBV4-1 - CASSQDSPPSSYNEQFF TGCGCCAGCAGCCAAGATTCCCCGCCTAGCTCCTACAATGAGCAGTTCTTC
TRBJ2-7 - TRBV15 - CATSRGNPEPRNF TGTGCCACCAGCAGAGGTAATCCGGAGCCGCGCAACTTC
TRBJ1-1 TRBD1 TRBV28 - CASSWGQGSSLNTEAFF TGTGCCAGCAGTTGGGGACAGGGGTCCTCTTTGAACACTGAAGCTTTCTTT
TRBJ2-1 TRBD2 TRBV7-9 - CASSLAGGIYNEQFF TGTGCCAGCAGCTTAGCGGGGGGGATTTACAATGAGCAGTTCTTC
TRBJ1-1 - TRBV6-5 - CASSYNSGMGEAFF TGTGCCAGCAGTTATAACAGCGGAATGGGTGAAGCTTTCTTT
TRBJ2-5 TRBD1 TRBV7-3 once CASSRGQGETQYF TGTGCCAGCAGCCGGGGACAGGGTGAGACCCAGTACTTC
TRBJ2-2 TRBD2 TRBV7-2 - CASSLVAGGNTGELFF TGTGCCAGCAGCTTAGTTGCGGGGGGGAACACCGGGGAGCTGTTTTTT
TRBJ1-2 TRBD1 TRBV6-6 - CASSTDRGNYGYTF TGTGCCAGCAGTACCGACAGGGGGAACTATGGCTACACCTTC